This TCR beta chain was identified during a study of radiation and T cells in renal cell carcinoma. Whole-study results and caveats: Baseline intratumoral clonotype presence is unknown without pretreatment biopsies.

Note on this clone: Its antigen is undetermined.

Deletions cut 8 bases from V and 1 base from J, with 18 bases between. From germline, CDR1 is SNHLY and CDR2 FYNNEI. The CDR3 spans 15 residues. The time point was: blood 4 weeks post-SBRT, at nephrectomy. Treatment indicated: 15 Gy SBRT to primary tumor, nephrectomy 4 weeks later. Nephrectomy followed 15 Gy stereotactic body radiation by 4 weeks. After SBRT, blood was collected at 2 and 4 weeks, plus baseline. Profiling relied on immunoSEQ multiplex PCR, and the TCRdb table lists in-frame clones only, not all of them. The sample consists of approximately 170,000 clones, roughly nine tenths of them appearing once.

V is TRBV2 and J is TRBJ2-7; D not resolved. The sequence was collected from a woman aged 45-60 years with renal cell carcinoma. The sequences come from blood, collected from a patient whose treatment included radiotherapy and nephrectomy. The CDR3 region has the DNA TGTGCCAGCGATATGGGCCGACTTTTATCCTACGAGCAGTACTTC. As protein: CASDMGRLLSYEQYF. The whole variable domain, filled in from reference TRBV2 and TRBJ2-7, reads EPEVTQTPSHQVTQMGQEVILRCVPISNHLYFYWYRQILGQKVEFLVSFYNNEISEKSEIFDDQFSVERPDGSNFTLKIRSTKLEDSAMYFCASDMGRLLSYEQYFGPGTRLTVT.